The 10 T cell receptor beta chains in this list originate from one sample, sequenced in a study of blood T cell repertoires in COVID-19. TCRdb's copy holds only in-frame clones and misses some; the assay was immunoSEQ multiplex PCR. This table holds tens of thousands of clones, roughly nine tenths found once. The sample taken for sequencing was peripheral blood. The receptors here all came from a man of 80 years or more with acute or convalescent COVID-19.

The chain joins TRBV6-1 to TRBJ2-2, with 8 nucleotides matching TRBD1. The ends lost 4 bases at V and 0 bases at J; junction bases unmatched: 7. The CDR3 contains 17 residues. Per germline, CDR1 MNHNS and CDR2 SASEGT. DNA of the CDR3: TGTGCCAGCAGTGCCCGGACAGGGACGACGAACACCGGGGAGCTGTTTTTT. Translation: CASSARTGTTNTGELFF.

For the CDR3, the DNA is TGTGCCTGGAACCCGGGACTAGCGGGGGAAGAGACCCAGTACTTC. This gives the protein CAWNPGLAGEETQYF. V is TRBV30 and J is TRBJ2-5, with 14 bases matching TRBD2. This CDR3 region has 15 residues. V trimming: 4 bases; J trimming: 3 bases; junction bases outside the gene matches: 4. CDR1 and CDR2 from the germline V gene are GTSNPN and SVGIG (reference sequence).

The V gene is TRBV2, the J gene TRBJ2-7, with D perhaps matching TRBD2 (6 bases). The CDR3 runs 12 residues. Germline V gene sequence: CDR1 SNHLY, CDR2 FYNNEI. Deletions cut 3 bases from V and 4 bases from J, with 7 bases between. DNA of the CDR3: TGTGCCAGCAGTGACGGAGGGTACGAGCAGTACTTC. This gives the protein CASSDGGYEQYF.

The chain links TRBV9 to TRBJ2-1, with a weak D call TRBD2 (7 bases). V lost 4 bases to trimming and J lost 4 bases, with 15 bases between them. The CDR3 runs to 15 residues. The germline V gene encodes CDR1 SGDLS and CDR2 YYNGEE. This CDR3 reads CASSQSAGAYNEQFF. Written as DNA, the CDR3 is TGTGCCAGCAGCCAGAGCGCGGGGGCGTACAATGAGCAGTTCTTC.

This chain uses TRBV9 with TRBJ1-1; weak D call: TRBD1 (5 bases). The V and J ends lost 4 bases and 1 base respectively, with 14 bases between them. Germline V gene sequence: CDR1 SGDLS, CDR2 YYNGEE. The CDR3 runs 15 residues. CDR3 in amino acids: CASSPQGRANTEAFF. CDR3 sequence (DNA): TGTGCCAGCAGCCCCCAGGGCAGGGCGAACACTGAAGCTTTCTTT.

Here the CDR3 reads CASSIRDTRNTEAFF. In DNA, the CDR3 is TGTGCCAGTAGTATAAGGGACACTAGGAACACTGAAGCTTTCTTT. The V and J genes are TRBV19 and TRBJ1-1; weak D call: TRBD1 (6 bases). V lost 2 bases and J lost 1, with 11 bases in between. Germline CDR1 and CDR2: LNHDA and SQIVND (reference sequence). The CDR3 runs to 15 residues. Complete variable domain (other parts from reference TRBV19 and TRBJ1-1): DGGITQSPKYLFRKEGQNVTLSCEQNLNHDAMYWYRQDPGQGLRLIYYSQIVNDFQKGDIAEGYSVSREKKESFPLTVTSAQKNPTAFYLCASSIRDTRNTEAFFGQGTRLTVV.

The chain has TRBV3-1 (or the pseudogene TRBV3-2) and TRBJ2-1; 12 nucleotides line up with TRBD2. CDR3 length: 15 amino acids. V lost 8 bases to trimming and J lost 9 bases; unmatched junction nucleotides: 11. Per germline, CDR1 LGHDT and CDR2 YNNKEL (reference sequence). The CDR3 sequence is CASVPSGGAKGEQFF. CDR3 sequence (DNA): TGTGCCAGCGTACCTAGCGGGGGGGCCAAAGGTGAGCAGTTCTTC.

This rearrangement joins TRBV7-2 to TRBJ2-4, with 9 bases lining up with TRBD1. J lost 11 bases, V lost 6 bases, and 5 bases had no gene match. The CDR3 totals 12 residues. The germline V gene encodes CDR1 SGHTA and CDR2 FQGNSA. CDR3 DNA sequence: TGTGCCAGCAGGACAGGGGGGGGAGTTCAGTACTTC. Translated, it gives CASRTGGGVQYF.

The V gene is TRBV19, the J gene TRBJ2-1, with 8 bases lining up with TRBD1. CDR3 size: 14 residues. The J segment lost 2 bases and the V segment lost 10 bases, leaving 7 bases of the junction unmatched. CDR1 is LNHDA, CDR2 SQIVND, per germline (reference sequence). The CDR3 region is CATWTGQAYNEQFF. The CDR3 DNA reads TGTGCCACCTGGACAGGGCAAGCCTACAATGAGCAGTTCTTC.

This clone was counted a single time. CDR3 amino acids: CASSPTIAPPYEQYF. In DNA, the CDR3 is TGTGCCAGCAGTCCGACTATCGCGCCACCCTACGAGCAGTACTTC. The chain links TRBV6-5 to TRBJ2-7; perhaps TRBD2 as D (5 bases). The CDR3 is made up of 15 amino acids. V lost 5 bases to trimming and J lost 2 bases, with 16 bases between them. Per the germline V gene, CDR1 is MNHEY and CDR2 is SVGAGI.